This section outlines one T cell receptor beta chain sequence together with its context. Antigen unknown. Described time point: week 23, last vaccination. A single vaccine dose contained 300 ug of mutant IDH1 20-mer peptide, and topical imiquimod was used with it. Repertoires were generated with immunoSEQ multiplex PCR, while TCRdb's copy carries only in-frame clones and drops some. The sample comprises approximately 70,000 clones, over 75% of which are singletons, and roughly 14% rests with the top ten. Germline CDR1 DFQATT, CDR2 SNEGSKA (reference sequence). The CDR3 consists of 11 residues. The junction had 3 bases not matched to a gene; V was cut back by 4 bases and J by 8 bases. The sample belongs to a study of a mutant IDH1 vaccine in newly diagnosed glioma. Study findings and constraints: With respect to changes in top peripheral T cell clonotypes, pseudoprogression seemed unrelated.

This TCR was sampled from a man younger than 35 with glioma. The chain links TRBV20-1 to TRBJ2-3; TRBD1 matches at 7 bases. Sequenced material: PBMCs, taken from a glioma patient whose treatment included an IDH1 peptide vaccine. In DNA form, the CDR3 reads TGCAGTGCTACATACAGGGGTACGCAGTATTTT. Its translation is CSATYRGTQYF.